Following are 14 T cell receptor beta chains from one sample sequenced in a study of response to subunit inactivated influenza vaccine. Using its own MiXCR run on the RT-PCR reads, TCRdb lists one record per CDR3 protein. In the table there are fewer than 400,000 distinct CDR3 sequences, around a fifth of which are singletons. Sequenced material: PBMCs from blood, taken 21 months after vaccination. All receptors come from a man aged 45 to 70 who received an inactivated influenza vaccine.

The table lists this clonotype with many counts. The chain joins TRBV28 to TRBJ1-3; D remains ambiguous. CDR3 size: 13 residues. V was pared by 2 bases and J by 4 bases, with 6 bases between. Germline loops: CDR1 MDHEN, CDR2 SYDVKM. The chain's CDR3 is CASSLTPGNTIYF. CDR3 nucleotide sequence: TGTGCCAGCAGTTTAACTCCGGGAAACACCATATATTTT.

The chain employs TRBV30 and TRBJ1-5, with D possibly being TRBD1 (5 bases). V was trimmed by 5 bases and J by 11 bases, leaving 22 bases between them. The CDR3 loop spans 14 amino acids. Germline CDR1 GTSNPN, CDR2 SVGIG (reference sequence). The CDR3 bases are TGTGCCTGGCAAGGGCAGGGAGGCGCGAAGACCCAGCATTTT. Protein sequence: CAWQGQGGAKTQHF.

This clonotype was counted between two and nine times. The chain employs TRBV19 and TRBJ2-5; 9 bases agree with TRBD1. Germline loops: CDR1 LNHDA, CDR2 SQIVND (reference sequence). V gave up 5 bases and J gave up 4 bases; unmatched junction bases: 5. This CDR3 contains 14 residues. In nucleotides, the CDR3 is TGTGCCAGTAGTTACCTGGGACAGGGAGAGACCCAGTACTTC. Its protein product is CASSYLGQGETQYF.

This clonotype was seen a handful of times. The chain carries TRBV28 and TRBJ2-7, with TRBD1 matching 10 bases. The junction had 5 bases not matched to a gene; V was cut back by 5 bases and J by 1 base. The CDR3 has 15 amino acids. Germline V gives CDR1 MDHEN, CDR2 SYDVKM. CDR3 DNA: TGTGCCAGCAGTCGCCAGGGACAGGGGTCCTACGAGCAGTACTTC. Its protein product is CASSRQGQGSYEQYF.

This clonotype was found many times. The genes are TRBV27 and TRBJ1-2; perhaps TRBD1 as D (5 bases). The V gene lost 5 bases and the J gene lost 6 bases, with 13 bases spanning the gap. Per germline, CDR1 MNHEY and CDR2 SMNVEV (reference sequence). CDR3 length: 13 residues. For the CDR3, the DNA is TGTGCCAGCAGTCCCAGGGACCTTAATGGCTACACCTTC. It specifies CASSPRDLNGYTF.

This clonotype has just one count. The genes are TRBV7-6 and TRBJ2-5, with 7 nucleotides matching TRBD1. The trim removed 1 base at V and 1 base at J, leaving 12 bases unmatched. CDR3 length: 18 residues. Germline V gives CDR1 SGHVS, CDR2 FNYEAQ. CDR3 residues: CASSLVSPHRGPQETQYF. The CDR3 DNA reads as TGTGCCAGCAGCTTAGTGTCGCCTCACAGGGGACCCCAAGAGACCCAGTACTTC.

This clonotype has more than one count but fewer than ten. This rearrangement joins TRBV5-4 to TRBJ2-7; 9 bases align to TRBD1. J lost 5 bases, V lost 4 bases, and 7 bases had no gene match. In germline, CDR1 is SGHNT, CDR2 YYREEE (reference sequence). There are 14 residues in the CDR3. CDR3 residues: CASSPRTGVHEQYF. As DNA, the CDR3 is TGTGCCAGCAGCCCCCGGACAGGGGTCCACGAGCAGTACTTC.

This clonotype was seen a few times. The chain recombines TRBV12-3 or TRBV12-4 with TRBJ2-1; 11 bases map to TRBD2. The V segment lost 7 bases and the J segment 7 bases; nucleotides outside the gene matches: 6. The CDR3 is 14 residues long. The CDR3 coding sequence is TGTGCCAGCACATCTAGCGGGAGGACTAATGAGCAGTTCTTC. Its protein is CASTSSGRTNEQFF.

The chain recombines TRBV20-1 with TRBJ1-3; D possibly corresponds to TRBD1 (5 bases). The V and J ends lost 5 bases and 0 bases respectively, with 8 bases between them. The CDR3 spans 13 residues. In germline, CDR1 is DFQATT, CDR2 SNEGSKA (reference sequence). In DNA form, the CDR3 reads TGCAGTGCTGCCGGGACCTCTGGAAACACCATATATTTT. Protein sequence: CSAAGTSGNTIYF.

The CDR3 here is CASSFGASYEQYF. In nucleotides, the CDR3 is TGCGCCAGCAGCTTCGGGGCCTCCTACGAGCAGTACTTC. V usage is TRBV5-1 and J usage is TRBJ2-7; D is possibly TRBD1 or TRBD2 (5 bases each). The CDR3 covers 13 residues. The germline V gene has CDR1 SGHRS and CDR2 YFSETQ. V was shortened by 2 bases and J by 0 bases, with 6 bases between the two germline ends.

This clonotype has just a few counts. V usage is TRBV2 and J usage is TRBJ1-1; D is unclear. The CDR3 extends over 13 amino acids. V dropped 5 bases and J dropped 10 bases, with 17 bases sitting between them. Per germline, CDR1 SNHLY and CDR2 FYNNEI. The CDR3, as DNA: TGTGCCAGCAGTCCTGACTGGGTGCCGCGAGCTTTCTTT. Translation gives CASSPDWVPRAFF.

The V call is TRBV29-1, the J call TRBJ2-4, with TRBD2 identical over 7 bases. Germline loops: CDR1 SQVTM, CDR2 ANQGSEA. Trimming at V came to 4 bases and at J to 4 bases, leaving 4 bases not matched to a gene. The length of the CDR3 is 13 residues. CDR3 sequence: CSVVKGGKNIQYF. The CDR3 DNA is TGCAGCGTTGTCAAGGGAGGGAAAAACATTCAGTACTTC.

About this clonotype itself: At one end the junction does not follow the germline gene, possibly because of a read error. The V gene is TRBV12-3 or TRBV12-4, the J gene TRBJ1-6; no reliable D call. This CDR3 has 12 amino acids. CDR3 in DNA: TGTGCCAGCAGTTCCTCTTTAACACCCCTCTACTTT. The encoded protein is CASSSSLTPLYF.

J is TRBJ2-4 and V is TRBV21-1. TRBV21-1 is a listed pseudogene. The CDR3 runs 15 residues. CDR3 protein: CASSKARVAKNIQYF. DNA for the CDR3: TGTGCCAGCAGCAAAGCTAGAGTAGCCAAAAACATTCAGTACTTC.